This record looks at one T cell receptor beta chain sequence and its context. The antigen is unknown. These data originate in a study of cytomegalovirus exposure and HLA in healthy donors. Across the whole study: The 666 first-cohort repertoires shared a platform with the 130 or so validation repertoires, as reported in a later analysis.

Study-level results: About 180 TCR beta chains were listed as cytomegalovirus-associated.

The method was immunoSEQ multiplex PCR; TCRdb's version includes in-frame clones alone and lacks a portion of them. The sample has about 200,000 clones; about 81% are singletons. V lost 4 bases to trimming and J lost 0 bases; unmatched junction nucleotides: 6. The germline CDR1 and CDR2 sequences are SGHNT and YYREEE (reference sequence). The CDR3 totals 15 residues. The receptor was derived from a woman in her twenties or thirties in good health and CMV-seronegative. The chain links TRBV5-4 to TRBJ2-7; TRBD1 aligns across 8 bases. The sample comprised PBMCs. CDR3 sequence: CASSPDRGFSYEQYF. DNA for the CDR3: TGTGCCAGCAGCCCTGACAGGGGTTTCTCCTACGAGCAGTACTTC.